This paragraph reports one TCR beta chain. Its target is not known. Germline and junction disagree at one end, which may indicate a read error. This specimen belongs to a study of cytomegalovirus exposure and HLA in healthy donors. Study results and limitations: Altogether, some 170 TCR beta chains were recorded as cytomegalovirus-associated.

The PCR made use of 60 Vbeta and 13 Jbeta primers. The assay was immunoSEQ multiplex PCR, and TCRdb's table has in-frame clones only and misses some. The sample has approximately 110,000 clones, 60% to 85% seen once. Sequences were obtained from PBMCs. This TCR derives from a man aged 50 or older in good health and CMV-seronegative.

CDR3 nucleotides: TGTGCCAGCAGAGAAGCGCCGTGGACAGGGCTCTACGAGCAGTACTTC. Translating gives CASREAPWTGLYEQYF. V usage is TRBV6-1 and J usage is TRBJ2-7; 8 positions agree with TRBD1. This CDR3 is built from 16 residues. In germline, CDR1 is MNHNS, CDR2 SASEGT.